This T cell receptor (beta chain) was found in a study of chemoradiotherapy in HPV16-positive cancers. The CDR3 is made up of 13 amino acids. V dropped 6 bases and J dropped 0 bases, with 6 bases sitting between them. In germline, CDR1 is MNHEY, CDR2 SVGAGI. Sequenced by immunoSEQ multiplex PCR; TCRdb stores in-frame clones only, minus some. There are 25,000 to 35,000 clones in the sample; roughly nine tenths occur only once, and roughly a fifth lies in the top ten. This chain joins TRBV6-5 and TRBJ2-1; D ambiguous. The source material was blood, sampled from a patient who underwent chemoradiotherapy. This TCR came from a human donor with HPV-associated anogenital cancer. The CDR3 nucleotides are TGTGCCAGCAGAGGCGGCTCCTACAATGAGCAGTTCTTC. This sequence encodes CASRGGSYNEQFF.